This T cell receptor beta chain was retrieved from a study of regulatory T cells in long-lasting Graves disease. Both iRepertoire HTBI primers and Arm-PCR of CDR3 regions were used to build the TCR beta libraries. Each CDR3 protein gets one entry after TCRdb re-called the multiplex PCR reads with MiXCR. Counted here are 500,000 to 800,000 distinct CDR3 sequences, approximately 31% occurring once; the ten biggest clones make up roughly 40%. Stated time point: persistent/refractory GD, antithyroid drugs over 5 years with positive TRAb. Following extraction of RNA from PBMCs, that RNA was used to make the TCR library. Looked up from germline, CDR1 is GTSNPN and CDR2 is SVGIG (reference sequence). Germline trimming cut 7 bases from V and 1 base from J; bases unmatched to any gene: 7. This CDR3 spans 14 amino acids.

Sequenced material: peripheral blood mononuclear cells (PBMCs), taken when the disease was refractory, from a patient treated with antithyroid drugs. The chain joins TRBV30 to TRBJ1-3; 7 positions agree with TRBD1. The receptor's source is a female donor with Graves disease. The CDR3 DNA follows: TGTGCCTATAACCCGGGACAGTCTGGAAACACCATATATTTT. It encodes CAYNPGQSGNTIYF.